The entry below gives a single T cell receptor beta chain sequence along with its context. The record originates from a study of control samples from healthy donors and cancer patients. The CDR3 runs to 17 residues. Germline CDR1 and CDR2: SGHTA and FQGNSA. V dropped 5 bases and J dropped 1; count of bases not matched to a gene: 3. Profiling relied on immunoSEQ multiplex PCR, and the TCRdb table lists in-frame clones only, not all of them. Of about 120,000 clones in the sample, just over 90% were seen once. The chain links TRBV7-2 to TRBJ2-2, with 14 positions matching TRBD2. What was sequenced was blood. This receptor was identified in a woman under 30 in good health. CDR3 nucleotide sequence: TGTGCCAGCAGCACGACTAGCGGGGGGGAGAACACCGGGGAGCTGTTTTTT. This encodes CASSTTSGGENTGELFF.